The 28 T cell receptor beta chains below were found in one sample sequenced in a study of T cells after yellow fever vaccination. TCRdb used MiXCR to reprocess the 5' RACE reads, holding one entry per CDR3 protein. Here the sample spans about 340,000 distinct CDR3 sequences, under 15% being singletons. The sequencing here drew on CD4+ T cells sorted from PBMCs, taken 15 days after the yellow fever booster vaccination. All receptors come from a man in his late teens or twenties who received the YFV17D yellow fever vaccine.

The table lists this clonotype with a few counts. The CDR3 coding sequence is TGTGCCAGCAGCGCGGACGGATTCTATGGCTACACCTTC. Its protein is CASSADGFYGYTF. The J gene is TRBJ1-2, the V gene TRBV7-2, with no clear D. The CDR3 loop spans 13 amino acids. Germline V gene sequence: CDR1 SGHTA, CDR2 FQGNSA. Trimming stripped 5 bases from V and 4 bases from J, with 11 bases between.

The genes are TRBV20-1 and TRBJ2-7; 8 nucleotides line up with TRBD2. Germline V lookup: CDR1 DFQATT, CDR2 SNEGSKA (reference sequence). The CDR3 sequence is 13 residues long. The trim removed 3 bases at V and 4 bases at J, leaving 5 bases unmatched. This CDR3 is CSASPRGGYEQYF. As DNA, the CDR3 is TGCAGTGCTAGTCCCCGGGGGGGATACGAGCAGTACTTC.

This clonotype occurred a few times. In nucleotides, the CDR3 is TGTGCCATCAGTGATCGACCAGCGGGGCCGCTAGCCAAAAACATTCAGTACTTC. It codes for CAISDRPAGPLAKNIQYF. This chain uses TRBV10-3 with TRBJ2-4; 7 nucleotides agree with TRBD2. This CDR3 contains 18 residues. Germline V gene data show CDR1 as ENHRY and CDR2 as SYGVKD. Losses at the gene ends were 3 bases for V and 0 bases for J; bases not matched to a gene: 11.

The rearrangement uses TRBV24-1 and TRBJ1-2; tentatively, D is TRBD1 (6 bases). This CDR3 region has 13 residues. V was shortened by 10 bases and J by 3 bases, with 14 bases between the two germline ends. Germline V gene data show CDR1 as KGHDR and CDR2 as SFDVKD. The CDR3 loop is CATKGGSDYGYTF. The DNA of the CDR3 is TGTGCCACTAAAGGGGGGTCGGACTATGGCTACACCTTC.

In this sample, this clonotype turned up a few times. The chain is built from TRBV5-6 and TRBJ2-1, with D perhaps matching TRBD1 (5 bases). V was pared by 0 bases and J by 8 bases, with 9 bases between. This CDR3 is built from 13 residues. The germline V gene has CDR1 SGHDT and CDR2 YYEEEE. CDR3 loop: CASSLVSRDEQFF. The DNA for the CDR3 is TGTGCCAGCAGCTTGGTGAGCAGGGATGAGCAGTTCTTC.

This clonotype was found a few times. V is TRBV7-8 and J is TRBJ1-1, with a possible D match to TRBD1 (5 bases). There are 14 residues in the CDR3. The germline V gene encodes CDR1 SGHVS and CDR2 FQNEAQ. V dropped 5 bases and J dropped 11 bases, with 21 bases sitting between them. Here the CDR3 reads CASSPLGQLGGAFF. CDR3 nucleotide sequence: TGTGCCAGCAGCCCGTTGGGGCAGCTCGGGGGTGCTTTCTTT.

This clonotype has only a few counts. The rearrangement links TRBV29-1 to TRBJ2-1; perhaps TRBD1 as D (7 bases). CDR3 length: 12 residues. Trimming shortened V by 7 bases and J by 6 bases, and 13 bases separated the two germline ends. Germline CDR1 is SQVTM and CDR2 is ANQGSEA. CDR3 amino acids: CSAGDRTNEQFF. The CDR3 DNA follows: TGCAGCGCGGGGGACAGAACCAATGAGCAGTTCTTC.

The chain combines TRBV29-1 with TRBJ2-3, with no clear D. The V gene's germline CDR1 is SQVTM and CDR2 ANQGSEA. Trimming shortened V by 2 bases and J by 5 bases, and 8 bases separated the two germline ends. The CDR3 has 12 residues. The DNA for the CDR3 is TGCAGCGTTGAACAAGACGGAGATACGCAGTATTTT. The encoded protein is CSVEQDGDTQYF.

This clonotype came up many times. V usage is TRBV6-1 and J usage is TRBJ2-3; the D gene is possibly TRBD1 (6 bases). V shed 3 bases and J shed 6 bases, with 13 bases lying between them. The CDR3 has 14 amino acids. Germline CDR1 reads MNHNS; CDR2 reads SASEGT. The CDR3 spells CASSEVGTGDTQYF. For the CDR3, the DNA is TGTGCCAGCAGTGAGGTTGGAACAGGGGATACGCAGTATTTT.

The V gene is TRBV25-1, the J gene TRBJ2-7; D unclear. Trimming cost V 4 bases and J 6 bases, with 19 bases left between them. Germline values: CDR1 MGHDK, CDR2 SYGVNS. The CDR3 totals 15 residues. The CDR3 DNA reads TGTGCCAGCAGTGTCACCCGTAGCTATGATAGCGAGCAGTACTTC. This translates into CASSVTRSYDSEQYF.

This clonotype was recorded a few times. The V gene is TRBV18, the J gene TRBJ1-4; D is ambiguous. Germline V lookup: CDR1 KGHSH, CDR2 LQKENI. This CDR3 contains 13 residues. The germline V and J ends were trimmed by 3 bases and 3 bases, with 5 bases remaining between them. The CDR3 is CASSPLSNEKLFF. The CDR3 DNA sequence: TGTGCCAGCTCACCCTTATCTAATGAAAAACTGTTTTTT.

In its sample, this clonotype was seen a few times. V gene TRBV28 combines with J gene TRBJ2-7, with a tentative D call TRBD1 (6 bases). Trimming took 3 bases from V and 2 from J, leaving 11 bases between them. The CDR3 consists of 14 residues. Germline-derived CDR1 and CDR2 are MDHEN and SYDVKM. The CDR3 sequence is CASSLGQSPYEQYV. The CDR3 DNA sequence: TGTGCCAGCAGTTTGGGACAATCGCCCTACGAGCAGTACGTC.

The CDR3 sequence is CASSWGPQGSEQYV. In nucleotides, the CDR3 is TGCGCCAGCAGCTGGGGGCCCCAGGGGTCCGAGCAGTACGTC. The chain has TRBV5-1 and TRBJ2-7, with D possibly being TRBD1 (6 bases). This CDR3 has 14 residues. From germline, CDR1 is SGHRS and CDR2 YFSETQ. Trimming took off 3 bases at V and 6 bases at J, with 16 bases between the two ends.

This clonotype was seen many times. J is TRBJ1-2 and V is TRBV7-2; D call uncertain. Trimming left V 3 bases short and J 4 bases short, with 9 bases between. In germline, CDR1 is SGHTA, CDR2 FQGNSA. This CDR3 has 13 amino acids. In DNA form, the CDR3 reads TGTGCCAGCAGCTTCCCGGGAAGCTATGGCTACACCTTC. It encodes CASSFPGSYGYTF.

This clonotype was seen more than once but under ten times. The chain links TRBV27 to TRBJ1-4; 10 bases map to TRBD1. Per germline, CDR1 MNHEY and CDR2 SMNVEV (reference sequence). V gave up 4 bases and J gave up 8 bases; unmatched junction bases: 7. The length of the CDR3 is 15 residues. The CDR3 loop reads CASSYAGQGMEKLFF. The CDR3 DNA reads as TGTGCCAGCAGTTACGCGGGACAGGGGATGGAAAAACTGTTTTTT. Complete variable domain (other parts from reference TRBV27 and TRBJ1-4): EAQVTQNPRYLITVTGKKLTVTCSQNMNHEYMSWYRQDPGLGLRQIYYSMNVEVTDKGDVPEGYKVSRKEKRNFPLILESPSPNQTSLYFCASSYAGQGMEKLFFGSGTQLSVL.

This chain uses TRBV6-5 with TRBJ1-1; D is unclear. V lost 7 bases and J lost 5, with 20 bases in between. Germline V gene sequence: CDR1 MNHEY, CDR2 SVGAGI. CDR3 size: 15 residues. CDR3 in DNA: TGTGCCAGCACCCTCCGGGCCACTGGTGGAACTGAAGCTTTCTTT. This translates into CASTLRATGGTEAFF.

This clonotype showed up just a few times. The CDR3 sequence: CASSLVSDYTF. In DNA form, the CDR3 reads TGTGCCAGCAGCTTGGTGAGTGACTACACCTTC. The chain has TRBV5-6 and TRBJ1-2; D unresolved. This CDR3 region has 11 residues. Germline CDR1 SGHDT, CDR2 YYEEEE. Trimming took off 0 bases at V and 10 bases at J, with 7 bases between the two ends. The full variable domain, completed using reference TRBV5-6 and TRBJ1-2, is DAGVTQSPTHLIKTRGQQVTLRCSPKSGHDTVSWYQQALGQGPQFIFQYYEEEERQRGNFPDRFSGHQFPNYSSELNVNALLLGDSALYLCASSLVSDYTFGSGTRLTVV.

The V call is TRBV6-5, the J call TRBJ2-1; weak D call: TRBD1 (6 bases). This CDR3 comprises 15 residues. Looked up from germline, CDR1 is MNHEY and CDR2 is SVGAGI. V gave up 6 bases and J gave up 4 bases, with 16 bases separating them. The CDR3 protein is CASRLPGTKYNEQFF. CDR3 nucleotides: TGTGCCAGCAGACTACCCGGGACAAAATACAATGAGCAGTTCTTC.

CDR3 sequence: CATSRAGTGVSGDTQYF. CDR3 nucleotides: TGTGCCACCAGCAGAGCCGGGACAGGGGTTTCGGGAGATACGCAGTATTTT. The J gene is TRBJ2-3, the V gene TRBV15; 10 nucleotides line up with TRBD1. Germline-derived CDR1 and CDR2 are LNHNV and YYDKDF (reference sequence). The trim removed 1 base at V and 5 bases at J, leaving 9 bases unmatched. The CDR3 sequence is 17 residues long.

This clonotype was picked up many times. For the CDR3, the DNA is TGTGCCAGCAGTAGTTCCGGGACTAGCGGCTCAGATACGCAGTATTTT. Amino acids: CASSSSGTSGSDTQYF. The rearrangement links TRBV5-4 to TRBJ2-3; 11 nucleotides match TRBD2. The V segment lost 5 bases and the J segment 4 bases; nucleotides outside the gene matches: 9. Germline V lookup: CDR1 SGHNT, CDR2 YYREEE (reference sequence). CDR3 length: 16 amino acids. The entire variable domain, with the rest obtained from reference TRBV5-4 and TRBJ2-3, is as follows: ETGVTQSPTHLIKTRGQQVTLRCSSQSGHNTVSWYQQALGQGPQFIFQYYREEENGRGNFPPRFSGLQFPNYSSELNVNALELDDSALYLCASSSSGTSGSDTQYFGPGTRLTVL.

There are a few counts of this clonotype. The CDR3 sequence is CAISAKYEQYF. The CDR3 DNA reads TGTGCCATCAGTGCGAAATACGAGCAGTACTTC. This chain links TRBV10-3 with TRBJ2-7; D call uncertain. Between the trimmed V and J ends, which lost 4 bases and 4 bases, there was a span of 5 bases. The CDR3 totals 11 residues. The germline V gene has CDR1 ENHRY and CDR2 SYGVKD.

The chain carries TRBV12-5 and TRBJ2-7, with D hard to call. V gave up 5 bases and J gave up 1 base, with 6 bases separating them. CDR1 LGHNT and CDR2 FRNRAP come from the germline V gene. This CDR3 has 12 amino acids. This CDR3 is CASGINSYEQYF. CDR3 nucleotide sequence: TGTGCTAGTGGTATAAATTCCTACGAGCAGTACTTC.

This clonotype has only a few counts. The CDR3 loop reads CASSLAPDGKSREKLFF. The CDR3 DNA reads TGTGCCAGCAGCCTCGCACCCGACGGAAAATCGAGAGAAAAACTGTTTTTT. The chain joins TRBV6-2 or TRBV6-3 to TRBJ1-4; no clear D gene. Germline lookup yields CDR1 MNHEY and CDR2 SVGEGT. CDR3 length equals 17 residues. V was clipped by 6 bases and J by 8 bases, with 25 bases between them.

This clonotype has only one observation. The V and J genes are TRBV6-2 or TRBV6-3 and TRBJ1-2; D is undetermined. The CDR3 spans 13 residues. V lost 6 bases, J lost 6 bases, and 14 bases lay in between. From germline, CDR1 is MNHEY and CDR2 SVGEGT. The CDR3 region is CASRPANEDGYTF. The CDR3, as DNA: TGTGCCAGCAGACCCGCCAACGAGGATGGCTACACCTTC.

This clonotype was observed a handful of times. The V call is TRBV24-1, the J call TRBJ1-1; D may be TRBD1 (6 bases). Germline CDR1 is KGHDR and CDR2 is SFDVKD. This CDR3 region has 16 residues. Trimming removed 3 bases at V and 6 bases at J, with 19 bases between. The CDR3 protein is CATSDHLRGKRAEAFF. CDR3 DNA: TGTGCCACCAGTGATCATCTTAGGGGGAAACGTGCTGAAGCTTTCTTT.

The rearrangement links TRBV5-6 to TRBJ2-2; the D is unclear. Germline loops: CDR1 SGHDT, CDR2 YYEEEE. The germline V and J ends were trimmed by 4 bases and 4 bases, with 11 bases remaining between them. The CDR3 is made up of 14 amino acids. The CDR3 DNA sequence: TGTGCCAGCAGCCCCTTTGGTTTCACCGGGGAGCTGTTTTTT. This codes for CASSPFGFTGELFF.

This chain connects TRBV29-1 to TRBJ2-7; D is possibly TRBD2 (5 bases). In germline, CDR1 is SQVTM, CDR2 ANQGSEA. The V end lost 4 bases, the J end lost 3 bases, and 7 bases lay between the germline ends. The CDR3 is 11 amino acids. The DNA of the CDR3 is TGCAGCGTTGGTGAGGGCTACGAGCAGTACGTC. Amino acid sequence: CSVGEGYEQYV.

The V call is TRBV20-1, the J call TRBJ2-4; D unclear. Germline lookup yields CDR1 DFQATT and CDR2 SNEGSKA (reference sequence). This CDR3 is built from 14 residues. Trimming removed 6 bases at V and 0 bases at J, with 12 bases between. The DNA of the CDR3 is TGCAGTGCATTCCTAACCTTAGCCAAAAACATTCAGTACTTC. This codes for CSAFLTLAKNIQYF.